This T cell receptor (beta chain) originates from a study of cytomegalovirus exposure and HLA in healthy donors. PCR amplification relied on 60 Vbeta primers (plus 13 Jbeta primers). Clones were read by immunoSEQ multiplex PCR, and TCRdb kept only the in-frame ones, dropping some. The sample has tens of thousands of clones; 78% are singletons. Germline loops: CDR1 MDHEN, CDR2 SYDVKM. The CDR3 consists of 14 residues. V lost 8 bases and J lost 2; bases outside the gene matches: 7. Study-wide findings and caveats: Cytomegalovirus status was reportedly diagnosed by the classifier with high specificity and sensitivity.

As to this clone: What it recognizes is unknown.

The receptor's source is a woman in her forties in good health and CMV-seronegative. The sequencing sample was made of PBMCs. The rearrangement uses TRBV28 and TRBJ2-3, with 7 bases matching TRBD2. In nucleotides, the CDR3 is TGTGCCAGCGCGCGGAGCGGGGACACAGATACGCAGTATTTT. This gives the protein CASARSGDTDTQYF.